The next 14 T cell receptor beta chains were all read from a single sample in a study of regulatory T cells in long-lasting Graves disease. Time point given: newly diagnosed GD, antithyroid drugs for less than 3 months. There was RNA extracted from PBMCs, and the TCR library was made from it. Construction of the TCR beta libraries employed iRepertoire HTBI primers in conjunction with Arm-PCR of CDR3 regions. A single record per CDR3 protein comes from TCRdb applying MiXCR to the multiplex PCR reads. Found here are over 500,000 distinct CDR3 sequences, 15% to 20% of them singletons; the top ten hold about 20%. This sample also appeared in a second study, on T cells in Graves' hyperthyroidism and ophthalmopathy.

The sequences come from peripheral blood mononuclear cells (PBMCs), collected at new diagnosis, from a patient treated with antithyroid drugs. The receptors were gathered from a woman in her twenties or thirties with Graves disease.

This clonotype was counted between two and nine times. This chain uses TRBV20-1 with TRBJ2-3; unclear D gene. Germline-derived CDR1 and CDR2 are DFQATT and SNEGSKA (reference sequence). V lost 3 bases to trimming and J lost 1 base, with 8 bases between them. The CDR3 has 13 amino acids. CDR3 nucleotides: TGCAGTGCTAGGATTACTGGCACAGATACGCAGTATTTT. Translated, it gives CSARITGTDTQYF.

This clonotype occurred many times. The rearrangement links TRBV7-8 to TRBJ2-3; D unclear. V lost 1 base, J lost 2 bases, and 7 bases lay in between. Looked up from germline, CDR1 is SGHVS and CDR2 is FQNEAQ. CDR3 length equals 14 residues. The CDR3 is CASSLDGSTDTQYF. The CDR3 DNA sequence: TGTGCCAGCAGCTTAGATGGGTCCACAGATACGCAGTATTTT.

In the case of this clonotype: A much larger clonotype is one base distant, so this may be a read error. CDR3: CASSSLEKPQHF. The CDR3, as DNA: TGTGCCAGCAGTTCTTTGGAAAAGCCCCAGCATTTT. The V call is TRBV12-3 or TRBV12-4, the J call TRBJ1-5; no definite D call. Deletions cut 4 bases from V and 8 bases from J, with 9 bases between. The CDR3 has 12 amino acids.

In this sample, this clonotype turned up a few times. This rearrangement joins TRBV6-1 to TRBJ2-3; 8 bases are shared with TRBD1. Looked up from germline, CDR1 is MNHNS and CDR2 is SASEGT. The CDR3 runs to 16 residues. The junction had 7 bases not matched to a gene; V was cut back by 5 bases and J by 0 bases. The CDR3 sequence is CASSPHRTGSTDTQYF. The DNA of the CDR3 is TGTGCCAGCAGTCCACACAGGACAGGGAGCACAGATACGCAGTATTTT.

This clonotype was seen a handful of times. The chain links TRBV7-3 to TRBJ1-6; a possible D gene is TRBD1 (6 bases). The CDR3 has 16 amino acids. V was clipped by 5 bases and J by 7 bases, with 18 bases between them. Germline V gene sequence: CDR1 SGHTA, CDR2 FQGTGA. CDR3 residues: CASSLYHTGLNSPLHF. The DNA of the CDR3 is TGTGCCAGCAGCCTCTATCACACAGGGTTGAATTCACCCCTCCACTTT.

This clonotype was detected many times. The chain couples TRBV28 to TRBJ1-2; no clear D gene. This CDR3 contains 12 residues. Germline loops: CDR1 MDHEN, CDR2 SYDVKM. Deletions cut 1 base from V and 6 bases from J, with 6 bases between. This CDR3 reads CASSLSPDGYTF. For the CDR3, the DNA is TGTGCCAGCAGTTTATCCCCTGATGGCTACACCTTC.

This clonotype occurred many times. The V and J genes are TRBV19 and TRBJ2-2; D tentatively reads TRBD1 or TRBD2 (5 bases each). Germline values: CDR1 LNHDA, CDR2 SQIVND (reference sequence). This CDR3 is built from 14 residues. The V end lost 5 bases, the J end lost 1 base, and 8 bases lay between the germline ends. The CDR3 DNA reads TGTGCCAGTAGTCCAGGGAGGAACACCGGGGAGCTGTTTTTT. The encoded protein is CASSPGRNTGELFF.

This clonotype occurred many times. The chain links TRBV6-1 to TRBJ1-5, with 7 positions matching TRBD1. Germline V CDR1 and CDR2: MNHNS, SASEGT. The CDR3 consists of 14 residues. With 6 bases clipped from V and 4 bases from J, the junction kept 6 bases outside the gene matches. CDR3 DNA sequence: TGTGCCAGCAGCCCGGGACAGACTAATCAGCCCCAGCATTTT. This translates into CASSPGQTNQPQHF.

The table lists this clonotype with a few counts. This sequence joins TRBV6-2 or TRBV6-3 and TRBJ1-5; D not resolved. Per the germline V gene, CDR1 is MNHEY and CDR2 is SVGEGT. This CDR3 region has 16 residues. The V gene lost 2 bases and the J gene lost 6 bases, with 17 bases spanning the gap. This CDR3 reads CASSYGNFVIGQPQHF. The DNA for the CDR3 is TGTGCCAGCAGTTACGGGAACTTCGTTATAGGTCAGCCCCAGCATTTT.

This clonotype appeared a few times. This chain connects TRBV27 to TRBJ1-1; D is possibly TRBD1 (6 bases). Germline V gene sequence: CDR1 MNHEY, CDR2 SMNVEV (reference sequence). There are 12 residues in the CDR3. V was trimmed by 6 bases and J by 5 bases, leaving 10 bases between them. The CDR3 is CASRQGWTEAFF. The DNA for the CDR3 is TGTGCCAGCAGACAGGGTTGGACTGAAGCTTTCTTT.

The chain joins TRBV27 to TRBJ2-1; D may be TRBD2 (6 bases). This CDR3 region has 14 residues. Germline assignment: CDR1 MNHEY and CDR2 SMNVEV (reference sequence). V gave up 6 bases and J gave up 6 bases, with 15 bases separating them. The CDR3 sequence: CASRSGWTGNEQFF. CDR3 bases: TGTGCCAGCAGAAGCGGGTGGACGGGCAATGAGCAGTTCTTC.

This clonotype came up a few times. The DNA of the CDR3 is TGTGCCAGCTCACTAAGCTCGGGGGCAACGGAGCCCCAGCATTTT. It specifies CASSLSSGATEPQHF. The chain is built from TRBV18 and TRBJ1-5; D may be TRBD1 (6 bases). V lost 4 bases and J lost 8, with 18 bases in between. The germline V gene encodes CDR1 KGHSH and CDR2 LQKENI. CDR3 length: 15 amino acids.

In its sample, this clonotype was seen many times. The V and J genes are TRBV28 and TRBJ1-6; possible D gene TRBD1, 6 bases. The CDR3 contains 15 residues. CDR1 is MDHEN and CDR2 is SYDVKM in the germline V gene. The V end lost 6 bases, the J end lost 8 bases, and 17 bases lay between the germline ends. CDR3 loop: CASRSGTRGHSPLHF. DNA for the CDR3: TGTGCCAGCAGATCCGGGACCCGGGGGCATTCACCCCTCCACTTT.

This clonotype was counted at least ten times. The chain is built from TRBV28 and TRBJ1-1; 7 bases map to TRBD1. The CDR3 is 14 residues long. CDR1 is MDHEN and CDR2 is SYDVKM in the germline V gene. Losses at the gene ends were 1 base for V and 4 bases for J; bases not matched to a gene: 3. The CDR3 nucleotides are TGTGCCAGCAGTTTATCACAGGGGACCACTGAAGCTTTCTTT. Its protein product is CASSLSQGTTEAFF.